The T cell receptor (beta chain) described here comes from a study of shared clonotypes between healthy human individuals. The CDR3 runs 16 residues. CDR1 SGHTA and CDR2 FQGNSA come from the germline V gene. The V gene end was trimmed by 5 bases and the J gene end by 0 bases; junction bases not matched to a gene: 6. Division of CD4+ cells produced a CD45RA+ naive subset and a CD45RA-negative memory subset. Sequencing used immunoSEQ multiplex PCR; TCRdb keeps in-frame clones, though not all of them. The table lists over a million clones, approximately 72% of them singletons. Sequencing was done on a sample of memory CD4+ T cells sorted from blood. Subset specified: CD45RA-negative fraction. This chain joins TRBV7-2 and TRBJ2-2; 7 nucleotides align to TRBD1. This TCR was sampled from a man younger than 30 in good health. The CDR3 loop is CASSQQGLTNTGELFF. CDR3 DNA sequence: TGTGCCAGCAGCCAACAGGGGCTTACGAACACCGGGGAGCTGTTTTTT.